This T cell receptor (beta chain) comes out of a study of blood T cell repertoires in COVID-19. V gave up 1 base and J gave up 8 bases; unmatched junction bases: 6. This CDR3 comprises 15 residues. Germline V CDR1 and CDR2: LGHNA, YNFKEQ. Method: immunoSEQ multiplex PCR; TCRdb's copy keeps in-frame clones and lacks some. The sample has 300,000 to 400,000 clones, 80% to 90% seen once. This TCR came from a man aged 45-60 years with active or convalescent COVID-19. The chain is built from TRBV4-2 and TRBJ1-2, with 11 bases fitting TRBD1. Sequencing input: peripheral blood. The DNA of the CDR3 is TGTGCCAGCAGCCAAGTTGGGACAGGGGGAGACGGCTACACCTTC. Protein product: CASSQVGTGGDGYTF.